This T cell receptor beta chain was profiled in a study of cytomegalovirus exposure and HLA in healthy donors. Trimming removed 1 base from V and 5 bases from J; junction bases left unmatched: 6. The CDR3 loop spans 17 amino acids. Germline lookup yields CDR1 ENHRY and CDR2 SYGVKD. PCR primers comprised 60 Vbeta and 13 Jbeta primers. Sequencing was performed with immunoSEQ multiplex PCR; in TCRdb, only in-frame clones are kept and a portion is missing. The profile covers 93,000 or so clones, with roughly 80% appearing a single time and approximately 3.7% taken by the ten largest. Study-level points and caveats: Researchers reported from a later analysis that most CMV-associated TCR beta chains appeared HLA-restricted. A later analysis associated 15,000 or so TCR beta sequences with HLA alleles at a 0.05 false discovery rate. Reports credit the classifier with highly specific, highly sensitive diagnosis of cytomegalovirus status.

Worth noting for this clone: Its antigen is undetermined.

Material for sequencing was PBMCs. The clonotype originates from a man aged 50 to 60 in good health and CMV-seropositive. V usage is TRBV10-3 and J usage is TRBJ2-2; 11 nucleotides agree with TRBD2. CDR3 amino acids: CAISELLAGADTGELFF. CDR3 DNA: TGTGCCATCAGTGAGTTACTAGCGGGAGCGGATACCGGGGAGCTGTTTTTT.